One sample yielded the 26 T cell receptor beta chains listed below, sequenced in a study of blood T cells in healthy people across ages. The authors ran a second PCR of roughly 6 to 12 cycles using a sample-barcoded 5' primer and a J-beta primer mix. TCRdb reanalysed the 5' RACE reads using MiXCR and keeps one entry per CDR3 protein. The sample carries about 560,000 distinct CDR3 sequences, around 27% recorded once. These data were likewise used in another study, on T cells of mothers and their children.

Sequencing input: blood. These receptors came from a boy younger than 10 in good health.

CDR3 region: CASSSTRTSGTQETQYF. Here the CDR3 DNA reads TGCGCCAGCAGCTCGACACGGACTAGCGGGACCCAAGAGACCCAGTACTTC. The chain links TRBV5-1 to TRBJ2-5, with 12 bases identical to TRBD2. CDR3 size: 17 residues. Germline CDR1 SGHRS, CDR2 YFSETQ. V was clipped by 3 bases and J by 1 base; unmatched bases: 7.

The genes are TRBV15 and TRBJ2-1; 8 positions match TRBD2. Losses at the gene ends were 0 bases for V and 8 bases for J; bases not matched to a gene: 12. Germline loops: CDR1 LNHNV, CDR2 YYDKDF (reference sequence). The CDR3 sequence is 17 residues long. The CDR3 region is CATSRDPFSGTIDEQFF. The CDR3 DNA reads TGTGCCACCAGCAGAGATCCCTTTAGCGGGACAATCGATGAGCAGTTCTTC.

There are a few counts of this clonotype. This rearrangement joins TRBV9 to TRBJ2-2; D perhaps matches TRBD2 (6 bases). V dropped 5 bases and J dropped 0 bases, with 11 bases sitting between them. The germline V gene has CDR1 SGDLS and CDR2 YYNGEE. There are 15 residues in the CDR3. CDR3 amino acids: CASRKSGSNTGELFF. CDR3 sequence (DNA): TGTGCCAGCAGAAAAAGCGGGTCGAACACCGGGGAGCTGTTTTTT. The variable domain in full, with the rest retrieved from reference TRBV9 and TRBJ2-2, is DSGVTQTPKHLITATGQRVTLRCSPRSGDLSVYWYQQSLDQGLQFLIQYYNGEERAKGNILERFSAQQFPDLHSELNLSSLELGDSALYFCASRKSGSNTGELFFGEGSRLTVL.

This clonotype appeared a few times. The CDR3 is CASRQSRGGRYDTQYF. CDR3 DNA: TGTGCCAGCAGACAAAGCAGGGGGGGCCGCTACGATACGCAGTATTTT. The V and J genes are TRBV14 and TRBJ2-3; D possibly matches TRBD1 or TRBD2 (7 bases each). Trimming took off 6 bases at V and 6 bases at J, with 22 bases between the two ends. CDR3 length equals 16 residues. CDR1 and CDR2 from the germline V gene are SGHDN and FVKESK.

Worth noting for this clonotype: The CDR3 ends on some other residue instead of the conserved phenylalanine or tryptophan, so this is likely a read error. The rearrangement uses TRBV7-9 and TRBJ2-1; 11 nucleotides match TRBD2. V lost 5 bases and J lost 6; bases outside the gene matches: 12. Germline V gives CDR1 SEHNR, CDR2 FQNEAQ (reference sequence). The CDR3 has 17 residues. The CDR3, as DNA: TGTGCCAGCAGCCCTCGCTCCCGACTAGCGGGATTCAATGAGCAGTTCTCC. Translating it yields CASSPRSRLAGFNEQFS.

This clonotype was recorded a few times. The chain carries TRBV6-6 and TRBJ2-5; TRBD2 matches at 9 bases. V dropped 11 bases and J dropped 3; count of bases not matched to a gene: 7. The CDR3 has 13 amino acids. The germline V gene encodes CDR1 MNHNY and CDR2 SVGAGI (reference sequence). The DNA of the CDR3 is TGTGCCCACTCTAGCGGGGAAAAAGAGACCCAGTACTTC. Protein: CAHSSGEKETQYF.

The V call is TRBV29-1, the J call TRBJ2-5; 8 bases are a match to TRBD1. CDR3 length: 16 amino acids. The germline CDR1 and CDR2 sequences are SQVTM and ANQGSEA. V shed 6 bases and J 4 bases; nucleotides not matched to a gene: 16. CDR3 nucleotide sequence: TGCAGCGTCAAGGGACTCCCGGACAGGGCAGGAGAGACCCAGTACTTC. This encodes CSVKGLPDRAGETQYF.

The chain couples TRBV28 to TRBJ2-2; the D call may be TRBD1 or TRBD2 (6 bases each). Germline CDR1 is MDHEN and CDR2 is SYDVKM. The CDR3 length is 15 residues. DNA of the CDR3: TGTGCTGCGCGTCGGGGGCGCGTCGGCACCGGGGAGCTGTTTTTT. Amino acids: CAARRGRVGTGELFF.

This chain links TRBV5-1 with TRBJ2-7; TRBD2 matches 7 bases. After removal of 3 bases from V and 4 bases from J, the junction contained 4 bases not matched to a gene. The length of the CDR3 is 13 residues. Looked up from germline, CDR1 is SGHRS and CDR2 is YFSETQ. In nucleotides, the CDR3 is TGCGCCAGCAGCTCGGAGCGGGGTTACGAGCAGTACTTC. It is translated as CASSSERGYEQYF.

J is TRBJ1-2 and V is TRBV10-3, with 8 bases fitting TRBD1. The CDR3 runs to 16 residues. Trimming at V came to 4 bases and at J to 7 bases, leaving 14 bases not matched to a gene. Germline values: CDR1 ENHRY, CDR2 SYGVKD. The CDR3 loop is CAISGGDRGLPGGYTF. For the CDR3, the DNA is TGTGCCATCAGTGGGGGAGACAGGGGTCTCCCTGGTGGCTACACCTTC.

This clonotype came up a few times. V gene TRBV25-1 combines with J gene TRBJ1-2, with a tentative D call TRBD1 (6 bases). The CDR3 runs to 15 residues. V was cut by 5 bases and J by 2 bases, with 15 bases left in between. Germline V lookup: CDR1 MGHDK, CDR2 SYGVNS. The CDR3 reads CASSRTGTPNYGYTF. The CDR3 coding sequence is TGTGCCAGCAGTCGAACCGGGACACCGAACTATGGCTACACCTTC.

The chain couples TRBV7-9 to TRBJ2-1; D is possibly TRBD1 (7 bases). V was clipped by 2 bases and J by 5 bases, with 16 bases between them. The germline CDR1 and CDR2 sequences are SEHNR and FQNEAQ (reference sequence). The CDR3 is 16 amino acids. The CDR3 DNA reads as TGTGCCAGCAGCTTATTAGCCAGGGGGGTTAACAATGAGCAGTTCTTC. Encoded protein: CASSLLARGVNNEQFF.

The CDR3 DNA is TGTGCCAGCAGTTTCCCGGGAACCGGGGAGCTGTTTTTT. This encodes CASSFPGTGELFF. This chain connects TRBV27 to TRBJ2-2; maybe TRBD2 (5 bases). The CDR3 consists of 13 residues. Germline V gene lookup returns CDR1 MNHEY and CDR2 SMNVEV (reference sequence). Trimming pared 3 bases from V and 5 bases from J, leaving 7 bases between.

The table lists this clonotype with a few counts. The conserved final phenylalanine or tryptophan is absent from the CDR3, which likely points to a read error. The chain is built from TRBV15 and TRBJ1-2, with D unclear. The germline CDR1 and CDR2 sequences are LNHNV and YYDKDF (reference sequence). V dropped 0 bases and J dropped 4 bases, with 6 bases sitting between them. The CDR3 runs 13 residues. The CDR3 DNA sequence: TGTGCCACCAGCAGAGAGAGGAGCTATGGCTACACCCTC. The encoded protein is CATSRERSYGYTL.

In this sample, this clonotype turned up a few times. The chain joins TRBV20-1 to TRBJ2-7; D possibly corresponds to TRBD1 (6 bases). The CDR3 has 12 amino acids. CDR1 and CDR2 (germline): DFQATT, SNEGSKA (reference sequence). V lost 3 bases and J lost 3, with 9 bases in between. DNA for the CDR3: TGCAGTGCTAGTCGGACAGACTACGAGCAGTACTTC. The encoded protein is CSASRTDYEQYF.

The V and J genes are TRBV5-1 and TRBJ1-2; maybe TRBD1 (5 bases). The CDR3 totals 14 residues. V dropped 0 bases and J dropped 6 bases, with 12 bases sitting between them. CDR1 SGHRS and CDR2 YFSETQ come from the germline V gene. This CDR3 is CASSLEGLIDGYTF. The CDR3 DNA sequence: TGCGCCAGCAGCTTGGAGGGGCTTATCGATGGCTACACCTTC.

In its sample, this clonotype was seen many times. In DNA form, the CDR3 reads TGTGCCAGCAGCATTTCCCAGGTGGTCCGGGCCAACGTCCTGACTTTC. Residues: CASSISQVVRANVLTF. The chain combines TRBV14 with TRBJ2-6; no clear D gene. Looked up from germline, CDR1 is SGHDN and CDR2 is FVKESK. V was cut by 5 bases and J by 5 bases, with 16 bases left in between. The CDR3 runs to 16 residues. Looking up the rest from reference TRBV14 and TRBJ2-6 gives the full variable domain: EAGVTQFPSHSVIEKGQTVTLRCDPISGHDNLYWYRRVMGKEIKFLLHFVKESKQDESGMPNNRFLAERTGGTYSTLKVQPAELEDSGVYFCASSISQVVRANVLTFGAGSRLTVL.

This sequence joins TRBV20-1 and TRBJ2-5; 13 bases fit TRBD2. Looked up from germline, CDR1 is DFQATT and CDR2 is SNEGSKA (reference sequence). The CDR3 has 15 residues. The V and J ends lost 2 bases and 3 bases, in that order; junction bases with no gene match: 3. In nucleotides, the CDR3 is TGCAGTGCTAGAAAGGGACTAGCGGGAAAAGAGACCCAGTACTTC. It translates to CSARKGLAGKETQYF.

The chain uses TRBV6-2 or TRBV6-3 and TRBJ2-5; 10 nucleotides agree with TRBD2. The end of the DNA aligns better with TRBJ2-1, so the J call may be wrong. The CDR3 contains 15 residues. Per the germline V gene, CDR1 is MNHEY and CDR2 is SVGEGT. The CDR3 DNA is TGTGCCAGCAGGGACATGGGACTAGCGCAAAATGAGCAGTTCTTC. It encodes CASRDMGLAQNEQFF.

The chain carries TRBV6-2 or TRBV6-3 and TRBJ1-2, with 8 bases matching TRBD1. CDR1 MNHEY and CDR2 SVGEGT come from the germline V gene. The CDR3 consists of 14 residues. The trim removed 5 bases at V and 5 bases at J, leaving 7 bases unmatched. This CDR3 reads CASSSTGTGYGYTF. In nucleotides, the CDR3 is TGTGCCAGCAGTAGCACCGGGACAGGTTATGGCTACACCTTC.

This clonotype appeared a few times. The chain carries TRBV3-1 and TRBJ1-1, with D tentatively TRBD1 (5 bases). With 4 bases removed from V and 5 bases from J, the gap between germline ends came to 8 bases. Per germline, CDR1 LGHDT and CDR2 YNNKEL (reference sequence). The length of the CDR3 is 12 residues. This CDR3 is CASSRGVTEAFF. The CDR3 nucleotides are TGTGCCAGCAGCCGAGGGGTGACTGAAGCTTTCTTT.

The chain combines TRBV27 with TRBJ2-3; 7 bases agree with TRBD2. V lost 5 bases and J lost 4; bases outside the gene matches: 9. The CDR3 length is 15 residues. Per the germline V gene, CDR1 is MNHEY and CDR2 is SMNVEV (reference sequence). CDR3 bases: TGTGCCAGCAGTCTCTGGCCCACTAGCGCAGATACGCAGTATTTT. Amino acid sequence: CASSLWPTSADTQYF.

The rearrangement links TRBV5-6 to TRBJ2-7; the match to TRBD2 covers 9 bases. CDR1 and CDR2 from the germline V gene are SGHDT and YYEEEE. This CDR3 contains 16 residues. V lost 4 bases and J lost 1; bases outside the gene matches: 9. CDR3 protein: CASSTEASGKSYEQYF. In DNA form, the CDR3 reads TGTGCCAGCAGCACCGAGGCTAGCGGGAAATCCTACGAGCAGTACTTC.

The CDR3 loop reads CASSLVGGPYNEQFF. The DNA of the CDR3 is TGCGCCAGCAGCTTGGTCGGGGGGCCCTACAATGAGCAGTTCTTC. V usage is TRBV5-1 and J usage is TRBJ2-1; tentatively, D is TRBD2 (7 bases). The germline V gene has CDR1 SGHRS and CDR2 YFSETQ. CDR3 length: 15 amino acids. V lost 0 bases and J lost 2, with 9 bases in between.

The chain combines TRBV25-1 with TRBJ1-2; 8 bases line up with TRBD1. The V gene's germline CDR1 is MGHDK and CDR2 SYGVNS. The CDR3 covers 13 residues. V lost 2 bases to trimming and J lost 8 bases; unmatched junction nucleotides: 4. This chain's CDR3 is CASSERAGGGYTF. The CDR3 DNA reads as TGTGCCAGCAGTGAAAGGGCAGGGGGCGGCTACACCTTC.

The chain is built from TRBV6-5 and TRBJ1-6, with no clear D. This CDR3 is 15 amino acids long. The germline gives CDR1 MNHEY, CDR2 SVGAGI. Between the trimmed V and J ends, which lost 6 bases and 11 bases, there was a span of 20 bases. CDR3 sequence (DNA): TGTGCCAGCAGCCCCGCCGGGAGGTCGGGTCCACCCCTCCACTTT. Residues: CASSPAGRSGPPLHF.